The sequence of this T cell receptor beta chain was determined in a study of response to subunit inactivated influenza vaccine. V was pared by 3 bases and J by 3 bases, with 9 bases of the junction left unmatched. The CDR3 contains 17 residues. Germline CDR1 is KGHDR and CDR2 is SFDVKD. MiXCR, run by TCRdb on the RT-PCR reads, gives a single entry per CDR3 protein. The sample yields about 540,000 distinct CDR3 sequences, roughly 23% seen once. This same sample was also part of a study on T cells expressing NK-cell markers. That work contributes: Template switching by 5'RACE with UMIs generated the TCR beta cDNA. The dominant NKG2C+ clonotypes represented about 1.0-7.0% of CD8+ T cells in about six donors. Among a few donors, these clonotypes also ranked first in the CD3+CD56-NKG2C+ fraction.

The chain uses TRBV24-1 and TRBJ2-1, with 8 bases aligning to TRBD2. The clonotype comes from a man aged 45-60 years who received an inactivated influenza vaccine. Material: CD4+ T cells sorted from PBMCs, obtained 11 to 12 days after vaccination. The CDR3 here is CATSDTLAGGIYNEQFF. The CDR3 DNA reads TGTGCCACCAGTGATACTCTGGCGGGGGGAATCTACAATGAGCAGTTCTTC.